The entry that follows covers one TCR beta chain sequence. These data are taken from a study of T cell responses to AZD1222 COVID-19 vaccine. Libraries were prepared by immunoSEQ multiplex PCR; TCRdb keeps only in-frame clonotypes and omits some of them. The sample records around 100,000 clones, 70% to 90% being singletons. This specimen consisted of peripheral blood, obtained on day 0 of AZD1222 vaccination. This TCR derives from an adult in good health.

The CDR3: CASSLRTRADTQYF. CDR3 sequence (DNA): TGCGCCAGCAGCTTGCGGACTAGGGCAGATACGCAGTATTTT. This chain uses TRBV5-1 with TRBJ2-3; 7 bases line up with TRBD2. Germline V gene data show CDR1 as SGHRS and CDR2 as YFSETQ. There are 14 residues in the CDR3. V was clipped by 1 base and J by 4 bases; unmatched bases: 3.